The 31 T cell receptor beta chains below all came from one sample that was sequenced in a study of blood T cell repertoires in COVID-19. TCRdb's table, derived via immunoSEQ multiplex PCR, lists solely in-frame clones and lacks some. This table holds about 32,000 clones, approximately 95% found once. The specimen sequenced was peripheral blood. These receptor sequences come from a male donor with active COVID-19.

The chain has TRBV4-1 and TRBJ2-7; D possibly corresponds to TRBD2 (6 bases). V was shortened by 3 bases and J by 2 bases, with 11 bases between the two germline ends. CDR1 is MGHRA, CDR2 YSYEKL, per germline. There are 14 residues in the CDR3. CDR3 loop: CASSQGGGAYEQYF. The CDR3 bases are TGCGCCAGCAGCCAGGGGGGAGGTGCCTACGAGCAGTACTTC.

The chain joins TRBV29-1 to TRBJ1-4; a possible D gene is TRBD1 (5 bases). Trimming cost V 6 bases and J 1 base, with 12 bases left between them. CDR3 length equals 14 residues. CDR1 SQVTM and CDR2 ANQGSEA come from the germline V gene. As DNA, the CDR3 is TGCAGCGTGGGGCCTTCCGGAACTAATGAAAAACTGTTTTTT. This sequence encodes CSVGPSGTNEKLFF. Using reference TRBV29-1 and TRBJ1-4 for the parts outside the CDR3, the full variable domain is SAVISQKPSRDICQRGTSLTIQCQVDSQVTMMFWYRQQPGQSLTLIATANQGSEATYESGFVIDKFPISRPNLTFSTLTVSNMSPEDSSIYLCSVGPSGTNEKLFFGSGTQLSVL.

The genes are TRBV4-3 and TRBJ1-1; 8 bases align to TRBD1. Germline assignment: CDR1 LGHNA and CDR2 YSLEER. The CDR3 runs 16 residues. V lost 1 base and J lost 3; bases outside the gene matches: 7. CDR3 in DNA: TGCGCCAGCAGCCAAGGTTACAGGGGGACTTACACTGAAGCTTTCTTT. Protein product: CASSQGYRGTYTEAFF.

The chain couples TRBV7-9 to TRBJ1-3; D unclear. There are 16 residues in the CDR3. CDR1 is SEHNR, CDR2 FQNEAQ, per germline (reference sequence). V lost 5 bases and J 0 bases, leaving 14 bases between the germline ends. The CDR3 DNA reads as TGTGCCAGCAGCCCCGCGGCCGCCGGCTCTGGAAACACCATATATTTT. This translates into CASSPAAAGSGNTIYF.

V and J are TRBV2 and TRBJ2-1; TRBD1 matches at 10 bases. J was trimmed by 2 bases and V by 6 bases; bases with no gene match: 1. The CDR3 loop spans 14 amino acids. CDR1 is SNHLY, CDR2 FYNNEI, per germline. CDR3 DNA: TGTGCCAGCAGGGGGACAGGGGCCTACAATGAGCAGTTCTTC. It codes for CASRGTGAYNEQFF.

The CDR3 sequence: CASSPLVIGAGAYEQYF. Here the CDR3 DNA reads TGCGCCAGCAGCCCCCTCGTCATAGGAGCGGGGGCATACGAGCAGTACTTC. V and J are TRBV4-3 and TRBJ2-7; TRBD2 matches 8 bases. Trimming cost V 4 bases and J 4 bases; bases outside gene matches: 15. There are 17 residues in the CDR3. CDR1 is LGHNA and CDR2 is YSLEER in the germline V gene.

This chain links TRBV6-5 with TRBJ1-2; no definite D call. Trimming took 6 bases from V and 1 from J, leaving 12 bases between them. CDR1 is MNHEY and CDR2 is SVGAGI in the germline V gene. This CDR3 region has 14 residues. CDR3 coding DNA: TGTGCCAGCAGCCCCAGCCGCGGTAACTATGGCTACACCTTC. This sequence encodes CASSPSRGNYGYTF.

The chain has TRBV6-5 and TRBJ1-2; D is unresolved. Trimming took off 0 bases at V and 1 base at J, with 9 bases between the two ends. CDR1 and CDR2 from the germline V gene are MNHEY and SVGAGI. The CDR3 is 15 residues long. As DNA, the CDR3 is TGTGCCAGCAGTTACTCCTCAGGAATTAACTATGGCTACACCTTC. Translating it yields CASSYSSGINYGYTF.

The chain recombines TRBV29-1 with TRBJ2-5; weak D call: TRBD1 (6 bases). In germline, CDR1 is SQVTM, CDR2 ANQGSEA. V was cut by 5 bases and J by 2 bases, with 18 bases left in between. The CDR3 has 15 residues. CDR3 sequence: CSVLGLGQTQETQYF. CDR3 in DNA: TGCAGCGTTTTGGGCTTAGGACAGACACAAGAGACCCAGTACTTC.

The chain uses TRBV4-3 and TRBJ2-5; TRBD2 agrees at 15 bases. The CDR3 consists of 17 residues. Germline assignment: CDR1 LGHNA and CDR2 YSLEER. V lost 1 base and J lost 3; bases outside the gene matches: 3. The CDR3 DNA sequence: TGCGCCAGCAGCCAAGGGACTAGCGGGGGGGCAGAAGAGACCCAGTACTTC. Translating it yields CASSQGTSGGAEETQYF.

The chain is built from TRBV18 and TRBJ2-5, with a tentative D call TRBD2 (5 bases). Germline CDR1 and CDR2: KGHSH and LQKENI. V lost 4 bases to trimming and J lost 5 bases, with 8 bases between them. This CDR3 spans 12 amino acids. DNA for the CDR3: TGTGCCAGCTCACAGTCGGGGGAGACCCAGTACTTC. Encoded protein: CASSQSGETQYF.

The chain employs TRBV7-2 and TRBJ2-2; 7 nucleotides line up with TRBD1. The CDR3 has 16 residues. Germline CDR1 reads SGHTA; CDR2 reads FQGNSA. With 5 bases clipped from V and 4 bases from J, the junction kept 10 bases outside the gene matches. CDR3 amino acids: CASSTQGWFRTGELFF. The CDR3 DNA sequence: TGTGCCAGCAGCACACAGGGGTGGTTTCGCACCGGGGAGCTGTTTTTT.

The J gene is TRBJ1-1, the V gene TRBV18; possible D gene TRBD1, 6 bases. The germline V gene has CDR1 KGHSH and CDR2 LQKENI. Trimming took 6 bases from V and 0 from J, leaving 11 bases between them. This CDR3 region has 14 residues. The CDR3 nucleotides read TGTGCCAGCTCCCTAGGACAGATGAACACTGAAGCTTTCTTT. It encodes CASSLGQMNTEAFF.

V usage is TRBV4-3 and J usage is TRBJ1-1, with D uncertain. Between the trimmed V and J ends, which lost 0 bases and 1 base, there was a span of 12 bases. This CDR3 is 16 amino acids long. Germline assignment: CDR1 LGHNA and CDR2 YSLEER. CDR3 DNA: TGCGCCAGCAGCCAAGATTTACTGATACCGAACACTGAAGCTTTCTTT. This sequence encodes CASSQDLLIPNTEAFF.

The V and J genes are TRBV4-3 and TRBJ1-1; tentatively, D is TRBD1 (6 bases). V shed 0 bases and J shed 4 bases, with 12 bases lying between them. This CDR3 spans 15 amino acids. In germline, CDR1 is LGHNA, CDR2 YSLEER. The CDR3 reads CASSQDYTGSTEAFF. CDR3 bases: TGCGCCAGCAGCCAAGATTACACAGGGAGCACTGAAGCTTTCTTT.

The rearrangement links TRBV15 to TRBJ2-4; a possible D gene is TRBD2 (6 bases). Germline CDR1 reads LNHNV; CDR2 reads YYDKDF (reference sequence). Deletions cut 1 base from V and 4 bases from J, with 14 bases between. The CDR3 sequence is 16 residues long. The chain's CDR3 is CATSRVVGLIKNIQYF. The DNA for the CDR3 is TGTGCCACCAGCAGAGTGGTAGGACTAATAAAAAACATTCAGTACTTC.

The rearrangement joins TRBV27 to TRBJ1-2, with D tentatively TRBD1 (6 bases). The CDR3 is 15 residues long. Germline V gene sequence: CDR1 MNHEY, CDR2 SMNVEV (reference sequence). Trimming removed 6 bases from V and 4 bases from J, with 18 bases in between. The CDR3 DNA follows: TGTGCCAGCAGCCCAACTTGGGGGCTGAGCTATGGCTACACCTTC. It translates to CASSPTWGLSYGYTF.

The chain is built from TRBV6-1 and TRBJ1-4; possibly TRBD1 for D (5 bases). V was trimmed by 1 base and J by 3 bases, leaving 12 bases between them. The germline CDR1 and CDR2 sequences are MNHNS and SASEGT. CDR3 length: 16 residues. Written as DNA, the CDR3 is TGTGCCAGCAGTGAAGTTTATGGGGCATCTAATGAAAAACTGTTTTTT. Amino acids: CASSEVYGASNEKLFF.

The CDR3 region has the DNA TGTGCCAGCAGCCTCACGGGGGGCTGGTTTGGCACTGAAGCTTTCTTT. This encodes CASSLTGGWFGTEAFF. V is TRBV7-2 and J is TRBJ1-1, with a tentative D call TRBD1 (6 bases). Germline V gene data show CDR1 as SGHTA and CDR2 as FQGNSA. CDR3 length equals 16 residues. Deletions cut 5 bases from V and 4 bases from J, with 20 bases between.

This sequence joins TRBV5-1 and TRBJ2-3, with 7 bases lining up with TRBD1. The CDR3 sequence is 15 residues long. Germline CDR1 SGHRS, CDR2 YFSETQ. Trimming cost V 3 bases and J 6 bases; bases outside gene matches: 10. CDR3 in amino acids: CASSWLTGSTDTQYF. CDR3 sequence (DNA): TGCGCCAGCAGCTGGTTGACAGGGTCAACCGATACGCAGTATTTT.

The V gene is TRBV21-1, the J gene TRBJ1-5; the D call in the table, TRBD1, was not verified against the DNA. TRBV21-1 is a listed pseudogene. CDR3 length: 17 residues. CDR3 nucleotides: TGTGCCAGCGGGGGACCCCCCCTTAGGGGGTCGGGGCAGCCCCAGCATTTT. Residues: CASGGPPLRGSGQPQHF.

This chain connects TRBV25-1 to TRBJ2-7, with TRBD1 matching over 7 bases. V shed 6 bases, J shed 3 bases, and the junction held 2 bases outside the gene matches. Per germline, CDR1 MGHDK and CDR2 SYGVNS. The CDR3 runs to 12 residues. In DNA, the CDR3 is TGTGCCAGCAGCCGACAGGGCTACGAGCAGTACTTC. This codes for CASSRQGYEQYF.

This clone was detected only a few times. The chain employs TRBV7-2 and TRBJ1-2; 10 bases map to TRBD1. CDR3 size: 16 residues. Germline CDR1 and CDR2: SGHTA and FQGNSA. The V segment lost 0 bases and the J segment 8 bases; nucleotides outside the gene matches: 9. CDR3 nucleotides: TGTGCCAGCAGCTTAGCGACCCCGGGACAGGGGTACGGCTACACCTTC. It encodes CASSLATPGQGYGYTF.

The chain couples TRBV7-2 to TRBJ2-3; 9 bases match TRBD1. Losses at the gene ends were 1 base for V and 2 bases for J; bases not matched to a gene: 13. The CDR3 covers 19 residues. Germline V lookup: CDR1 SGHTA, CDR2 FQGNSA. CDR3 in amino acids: CASSLDRTGAAYNTDTQYF. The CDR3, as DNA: TGTGCCAGCAGCTTAGATCGGACAGGGGCCGCCTATAACACAGATACGCAGTATTTT.

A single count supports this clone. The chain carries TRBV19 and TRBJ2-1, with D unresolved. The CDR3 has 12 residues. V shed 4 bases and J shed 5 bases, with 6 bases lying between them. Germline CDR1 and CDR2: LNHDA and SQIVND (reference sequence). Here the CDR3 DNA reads TGTGCCAGTAGTAAGCCGCACAATGAGCAGTTCTTC. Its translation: CASSKPHNEQFF.

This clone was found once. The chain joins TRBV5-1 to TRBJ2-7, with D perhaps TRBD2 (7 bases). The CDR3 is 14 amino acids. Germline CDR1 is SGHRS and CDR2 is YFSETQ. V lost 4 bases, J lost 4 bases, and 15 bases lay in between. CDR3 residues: CASSQGGGSYEQYF. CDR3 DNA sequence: TGCGCCAGCAGCCAGGGCGGGGGCTCGTACGAGCAGTACTTC.

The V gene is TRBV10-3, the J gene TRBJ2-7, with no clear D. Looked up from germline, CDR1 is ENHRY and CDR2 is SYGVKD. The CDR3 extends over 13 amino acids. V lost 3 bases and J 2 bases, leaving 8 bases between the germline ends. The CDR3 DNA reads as TGTGCCATCAGTGATGAGTTAGCCTACGAGCAGTACTTC. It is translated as CAISDELAYEQYF.

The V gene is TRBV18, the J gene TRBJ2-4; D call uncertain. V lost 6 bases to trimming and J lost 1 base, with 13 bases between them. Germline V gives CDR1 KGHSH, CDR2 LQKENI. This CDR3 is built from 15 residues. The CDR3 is CASSPGFEAKNIQYF. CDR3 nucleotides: TGTGCCAGCTCCCCCGGGTTTGAGGCCAAAAACATTCAGTACTTC.

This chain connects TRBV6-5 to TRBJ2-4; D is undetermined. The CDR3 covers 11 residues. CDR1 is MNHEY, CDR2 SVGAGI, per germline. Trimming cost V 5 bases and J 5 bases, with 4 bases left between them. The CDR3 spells CASSLENIQYF. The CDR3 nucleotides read TGTGCCAGCAGTCTAGAAAACATTCAGTACTTC.

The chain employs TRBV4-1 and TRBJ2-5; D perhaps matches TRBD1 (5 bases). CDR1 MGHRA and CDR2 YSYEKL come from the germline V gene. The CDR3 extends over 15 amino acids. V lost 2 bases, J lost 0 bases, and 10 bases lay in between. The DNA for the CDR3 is TGCGCCAGCAGCCAAACAGGTCTCTACCAAGAGACCCAGTACTTC. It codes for CASSQTGLYQETQYF.

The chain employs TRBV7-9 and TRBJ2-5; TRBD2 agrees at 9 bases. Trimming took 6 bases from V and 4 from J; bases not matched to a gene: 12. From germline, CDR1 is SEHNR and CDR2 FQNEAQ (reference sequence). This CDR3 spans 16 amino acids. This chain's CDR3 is CASSPDQRGAVETQYF. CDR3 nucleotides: TGTGCCAGCAGTCCAGACCAGCGGGGGGCCGTAGAGACCCAGTACTTC.